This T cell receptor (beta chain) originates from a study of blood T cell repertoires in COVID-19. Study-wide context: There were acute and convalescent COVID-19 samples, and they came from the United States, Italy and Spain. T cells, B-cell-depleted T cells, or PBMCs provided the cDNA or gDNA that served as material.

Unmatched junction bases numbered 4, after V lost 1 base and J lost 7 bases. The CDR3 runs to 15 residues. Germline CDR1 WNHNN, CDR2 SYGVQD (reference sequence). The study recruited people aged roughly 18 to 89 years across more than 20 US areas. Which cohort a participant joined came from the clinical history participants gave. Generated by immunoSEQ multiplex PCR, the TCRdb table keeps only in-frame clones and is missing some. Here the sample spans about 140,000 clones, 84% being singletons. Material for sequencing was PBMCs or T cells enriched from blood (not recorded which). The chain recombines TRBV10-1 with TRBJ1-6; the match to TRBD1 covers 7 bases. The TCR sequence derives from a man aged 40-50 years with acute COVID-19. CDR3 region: CASSEWTGSNSPLHF. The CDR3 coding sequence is TGCGCCAGCAGTGAGTGGACAGGCTCAAATTCACCCCTCCACTTT.